One sample yielded the 21 T cell receptor beta chains listed below, sequenced in a study of response to subunit inactivated influenza vaccine. TCRdb analysed the RT-PCR reads with MiXCR anew, one entry per CDR3 protein. The data contain 550,000 to 600,000 distinct CDR3 sequences, approximately 12% of them singletons. Sequences were derived from PBMCs from blood, sampled on the day of vaccination. These receptors all come from a man aged 50-59 years who received an inactivated influenza vaccine.

This clonotype has more than one count but fewer than ten. The chain uses TRBV27 and TRBJ2-7; D is uncertain. This CDR3 region has 13 residues. Trimming cost V 8 bases and J 2 bases, with 13 bases left between them. Germline V lookup: CDR1 MNHEY, CDR2 SMNVEV (reference sequence). The CDR3 coding sequence is TGTGCCAGCCGCCCCCAGGTAGCCTACGAGCAGTACTTC. It translates to CASRPQVAYEQYF.

The genes are TRBV7-2 and TRBJ2-7; 7 nucleotides agree with TRBD2. CDR1 is SGHTA and CDR2 is FQGNSA in the germline V gene. The CDR3 loop spans 15 amino acids. J gave up 0 bases and V 0 bases, and 2 bases lay outside the gene matches. CDR3 sequence: CASSLAGLTSYEQYF. The CDR3 nucleotides are TGTGCCAGCAGCTTAGCGGGACTAACCTCCTACGAGCAGTACTTC.

This clonotype has only a few counts. The chain is built from TRBV20-1 and TRBJ2-1, with D perhaps TRBD2 (5 bases). Trimming removed 2 bases from V and 8 bases from J, with 16 bases in between. This CDR3 region has 14 residues. Germline CDR1 reads DFQATT; CDR2 reads SNEGSKA (reference sequence). Here the CDR3 reads CSARQRTGYYEQFF. Here the CDR3 DNA reads TGCAGTGCTAGACAAAGGACTGGTTATTATGAGCAGTTCTTC.

This clonotype was seen more than once but under ten times. The V and J genes are TRBV28 and TRBJ2-2, with 8 positions matching TRBD2. Germline CDR1 MDHEN, CDR2 SYDVKM. The junction had 5 bases not matched to a gene; V was cut back by 3 bases and J by 2 bases. CDR3 size: 16 residues. CDR3 coding DNA: TGTGCCAGCAGTTTGGGGGCGGGAGGTAACACCGGGGAGCTGTTTTTT. Residues: CASSLGAGGNTGELFF.

This clonotype was counted ten times or more. V gene TRBV29-1 combines with J gene TRBJ2-7; 11 bases fit TRBD2. The germline V gene has CDR1 SQVTM and CDR2 ANQGSEA. Trimming removed 6 bases from V and 7 bases from J; junction bases left unmatched: 14. This CDR3 has 15 residues. CDR3 in DNA: TGCAGCGTCCGCCCGGGAACTAGCGGGAGTCAAGAGCAGTACTTC. This translates into CSVRPGTSGSQEQYF.

There are a few counts of this clonotype. The chain joins TRBV5-5 to TRBJ1-1; D gene unclear. The germline V gene has CDR1 SGHKS and CDR2 YYEKEE (reference sequence). The length of the CDR3 is 15 residues. Trimming removed 0 bases from V and 0 bases from J, with 9 bases in between. CDR3 nucleotides: TGTGCCAGCAGCTTGGGCTGGGCCATGAACACTGAAGCTTTCTTT. This sequence encodes CASSLGWAMNTEAFF.

The V and J genes are TRBV9 and TRBJ2-3; unclear D gene. The length of the CDR3 is 17 residues. V gave up 0 bases and J gave up 0 bases, with 14 bases separating them. Germline CDR1 reads SGDLS; CDR2 reads YYNGEE. DNA for the CDR3: TGTGCCAGCAGCGTAGGTTTTGCGGCTTCTAGCACAGATACGCAGTATTTT. This translates into CASSVGFAASSTDTQYF.

The chain is built from TRBV18 and TRBJ2-2; D unresolved. Trimming took 3 bases from V and 0 from J, leaving 11 bases between them. CDR3 length: 16 residues. CDR1 and CDR2 from the germline V gene are KGHSH and LQKENI. Here the CDR3 reads CASSPYSPANTGELFF. The CDR3 DNA is TGTGCCAGCTCACCGTACAGCCCCGCGAACACCGGGGAGCTGTTTTTT. Filled out from reference TRBV18 and TRBJ2-2, the complete variable domain reads NAGVMQNPRHLVRRRGQEARLRCSPMKGHSHVYWYRQLPEEGLKFMVYLQKENIIDESGMPKERFSAEFPKEGPSILRIQQVVRGDSAAYFCASSPYSPANTGELFFGEGSRLTVL.

The gene calls are TRBV10-3 and TRBJ1-1; 9 nucleotides align to TRBD1. V lost 6 bases to trimming and J lost 1 base; unmatched junction nucleotides: 0. This CDR3 is built from 13 residues. The germline CDR1 and CDR2 sequences are ENHRY and SYGVKD. CDR3 amino acids: CAIRTGGNTEAFF. CDR3 coding DNA: TGTGCCATCAGGACAGGGGGGAACACTGAAGCTTTCTTT.

V is TRBV10-3 and J is TRBJ2-5; D may correspond to TRBD1 or TRBD2 (5 bases each). Per germline, CDR1 ENHRY and CDR2 SYGVKD. Trimming took 11 bases from V and 4 from J, leaving 17 bases between them. The CDR3 is made up of 13 amino acids. The CDR3 sequence is CASNSAGGETQYF. CDR3 in DNA: TGTGCCTCCAACTCGGCTGGGGGAGAGACCCAGTACTTC.

The rearrangement links TRBV20-1 to TRBJ2-3; D possibly uses TRBD1 or TRBD2 (5 bases each). CDR1 and CDR2 from the germline V gene are DFQATT and SNEGSKA (reference sequence). V was pared by 6 bases and J by 1 base, with 11 bases between. This CDR3 comprises 13 residues. As DNA, the CDR3 is TGCAGTGCCCATCCGGGACGCACAGATACGCAGTATTTT. This gives the protein CSAHPGRTDTQYF.

The rearrangement uses TRBV4-3 and TRBJ2-3; 7 positions match TRBD2. Per the germline V gene, CDR1 is LGHNA and CDR2 is YSLEER. CDR3 size: 15 residues. V lost 6 bases to trimming and J lost 0 bases; unmatched junction nucleotides: 6. CDR3 amino acids: CASRLSGVSTDTQYF. For the CDR3, the DNA is TGCGCCAGCAGACTCAGCGGGGTGAGCACAGATACGCAGTATTTT.

This clonotype occurred many times. The chain joins TRBV5-1 to TRBJ2-1, with D hard to call. Germline-derived CDR1 and CDR2 are SGHRS and YFSETQ. The V and J ends lost 0 bases and 6 bases respectively, with 13 bases between them. The CDR3 has 15 amino acids. The CDR3 region has the DNA TGCGCCAGCAGCTTGGTTGACCCTGCCCTCAATGAGCAGTTCTTC. As protein: CASSLVDPALNEQFF. The variable domain in full, completed from reference TRBV5-1 and TRBJ2-1, reads KAGVTQTPRYLIKTRGQQVTLSCSPISGHRSVSWYQQTPGQGLQFLFEYFSETQRNKGNFPGRFSGRQFSNSRSEMNVSTLELGDSALYLCASSLVDPALNEQFFGPGTRLTVL.

This chain uses TRBV12-3 or TRBV12-4 with TRBJ2-5; TRBD2 might be the D (6 bases). This CDR3 is built from 14 residues. V was trimmed by 6 bases and J by 5 bases, leaving 16 bases between them. CDR3 DNA: TGTGCCAGCAGGGTCGGGGACTTGGGGGAGACCCAGTACTTC. This gives the protein CASRVGDLGETQYF.

V gene TRBV20-1 combines with J gene TRBJ2-5; 10 nucleotides line up with TRBD2. The CDR3 length is 16 residues. The germline CDR1 and CDR2 sequences are DFQATT and SNEGSKA (reference sequence). Written as DNA, the CDR3 is TGCAGCGGTCCGAGGCCGAGCGGGAGGGGAGGGGAGACCCAGTACTTC. Its protein is CSGPRPSGRGGETQYF.

V and J are TRBV5-1 and TRBJ2-7; maybe TRBD1 (5 bases). Trimming took off 6 bases at V and 3 bases at J, with 13 bases between the two ends. Germline CDR1 SGHRS, CDR2 YFSETQ. The CDR3 loop spans 13 amino acids. The CDR3 sequence: CASKQGPNYEQYF. CDR3 sequence (DNA): TGCGCCAGCAAGCAGGGTCCCAACTACGAGCAGTACTTC.

The chain is built from TRBV14 and TRBJ1-2, with D perhaps TRBD1 (5 bases). The CDR3 length is 16 residues. Germline-derived CDR1 and CDR2 are SGHDN and FVKESK. V lost 4 bases to trimming and J lost 5 bases, with 20 bases between them. CDR3: CASSPYRLGTDYGYTF. In DNA, the CDR3 is TGTGCCAGCAGCCCATACAGATTGGGGACGGATTATGGCTACACCTTC.

In regard to this clonotype: The junction does not match germline at one end; this may be a read error. V is TRBV7-2 and J is TRBJ2-7, with 10 bases matching TRBD1. The CDR3 covers 13 residues. Germline V gene lookup returns CDR1 SGHTA and CDR2 FQGNSA. Here the CDR3 reads CASSSDRGYGQYF. The CDR3 nucleotides are TGTGCCAGCAGCTCGGACAGGGGGTACGGGCAGTACTTC.

The chain employs TRBV5-1 and TRBJ1-1; D is perhaps TRBD1 (6 bases). The length of the CDR3 is 15 residues. V was cut by 4 bases and J by 1 base, with 14 bases left in between. Germline V gene data show CDR1 as SGHRS and CDR2 as YFSETQ. The CDR3 loop reads CASSPGHNSNTEAFF. Written as DNA, the CDR3 is TGCGCCAGCAGCCCGGGACACAATTCGAACACTGAAGCTTTCTTT.

This clonotype was found many times. The junction departs from germline at one end; a sequencing error may be responsible. The rearrangement uses TRBV6-2 or TRBV6-3 and TRBJ2-3; D gene ambiguous. The CDR3 spans 11 residues. Per the germline V gene, CDR1 is MNHEY and CDR2 is SVGEGT. CDR3 bases: TGTGCCAGCAGTTACTCGTCAGTCAAACGTTTT. This gives the protein CASSYSSVKRF.

This sequence joins TRBV13 and TRBJ2-7, with D tentatively TRBD1 or TRBD2 (5 bases each). Trimming removed 5 bases from V and 0 bases from J, with 11 bases in between. The germline V gene encodes CDR1 PRHDT and CDR2 FYEKMQ (reference sequence). CDR3 length: 14 amino acids. The CDR3 sequence is CASSGGPNSYEQYF. The CDR3 DNA sequence: TGTGCCAGCAGCGGGGGACCGAACTCCTACGAGCAGTACTTC.